This T cell receptor (beta chain) was identified during a study of technical replicates of blood from a handful of donors. Sequencing was performed with immunoSEQ multiplex PCR; in TCRdb, only in-frame clones are kept and a portion is missing. The repertoire holds tens of thousands of clones, about 96% seen once, with around 0.4% in the top ten. Trimming at V came to 6 bases and at J to 6 bases, leaving 16 bases not matched to a gene. Germline CDR1 reads MNHEY; CDR2 reads SMNVEV (reference sequence). The CDR3 length is 16 residues. The receptor comes from a human donor in good health. The source material was T cells isolated from PBMCs. The chain carries TRBV27 and TRBJ1-2; 7 bases are a match to TRBD1. CDR3 loop: CASRTTKPDRDNGYTF. In DNA, the CDR3 is TGTGCCAGCAGAACTACGAAGCCTGACAGGGACAATGGCTACACCTTC.